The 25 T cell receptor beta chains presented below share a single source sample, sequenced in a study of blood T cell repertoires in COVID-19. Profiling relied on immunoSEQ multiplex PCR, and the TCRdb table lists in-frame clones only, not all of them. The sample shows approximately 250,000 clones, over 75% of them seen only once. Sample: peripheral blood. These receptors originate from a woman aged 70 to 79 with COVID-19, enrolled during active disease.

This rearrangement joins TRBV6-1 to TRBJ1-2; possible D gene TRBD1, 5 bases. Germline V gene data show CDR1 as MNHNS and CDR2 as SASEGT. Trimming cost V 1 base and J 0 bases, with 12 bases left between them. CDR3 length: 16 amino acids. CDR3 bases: TGTGCCAGCAGTGAAGGTGGGGCAGGAACTAACTATGGCTACACCTTC. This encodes CASSEGGAGTNYGYTF.

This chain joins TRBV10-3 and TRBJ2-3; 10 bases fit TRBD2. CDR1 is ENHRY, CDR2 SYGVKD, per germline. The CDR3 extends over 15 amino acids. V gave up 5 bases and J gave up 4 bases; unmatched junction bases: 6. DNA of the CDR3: TGTGCCATCAGTTTGCTAGCGGGAGAATCAGATACGCAGTATTTT. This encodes CAISLLAGESDTQYF.

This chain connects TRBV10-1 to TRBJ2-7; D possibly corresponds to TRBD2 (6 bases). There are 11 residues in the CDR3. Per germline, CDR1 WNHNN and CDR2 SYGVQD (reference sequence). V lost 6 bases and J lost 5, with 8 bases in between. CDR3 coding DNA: TGCGCCAGCAGCCGGGGGAACGAGCAGTACTTC. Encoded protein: CASSRGNEQYF.

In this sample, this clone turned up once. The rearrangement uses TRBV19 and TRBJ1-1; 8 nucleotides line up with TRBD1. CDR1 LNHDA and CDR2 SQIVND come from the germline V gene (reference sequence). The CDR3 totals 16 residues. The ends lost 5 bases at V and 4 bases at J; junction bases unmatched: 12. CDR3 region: CASSLTRGQGSTEAFF. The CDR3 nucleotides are TGTGCCAGTAGTCTCACCAGAGGACAGGGTAGCACTGAAGCTTTCTTT.

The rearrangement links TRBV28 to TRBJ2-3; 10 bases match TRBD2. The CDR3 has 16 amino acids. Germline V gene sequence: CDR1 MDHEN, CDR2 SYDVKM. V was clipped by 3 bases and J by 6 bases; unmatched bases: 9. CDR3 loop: CASSLLTSGTRDTQYF. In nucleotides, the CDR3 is TGTGCCAGCAGTTTGTTAACTAGCGGGACTCGGGATACGCAGTATTTT.

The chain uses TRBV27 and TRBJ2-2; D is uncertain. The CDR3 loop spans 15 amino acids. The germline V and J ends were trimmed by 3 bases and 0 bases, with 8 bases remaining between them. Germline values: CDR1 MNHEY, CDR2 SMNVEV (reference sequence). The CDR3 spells CASSFGQTNTGELFF. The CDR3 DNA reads TGTGCCAGCAGTTTTGGTCAGACGAACACCGGGGAGCTGTTTTTT.

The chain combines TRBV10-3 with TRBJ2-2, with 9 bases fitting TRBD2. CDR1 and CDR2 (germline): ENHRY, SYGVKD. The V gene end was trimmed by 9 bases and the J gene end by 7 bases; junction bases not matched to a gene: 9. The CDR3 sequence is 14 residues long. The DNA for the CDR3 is TGTGCCATTTCGGGGACTAGCTATGGCGGGGAGCTGTTTTTT. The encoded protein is CAISGTSYGGELFF.

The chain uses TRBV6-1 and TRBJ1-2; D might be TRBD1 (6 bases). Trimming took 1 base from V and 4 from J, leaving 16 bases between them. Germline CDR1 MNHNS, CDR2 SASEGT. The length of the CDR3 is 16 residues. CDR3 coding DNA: TGTGCCAGCAGTGAAGGTTATTGGGGGCCGGGCTATGGCTACACCTTC. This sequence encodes CASSEGYWGPGYGYTF.

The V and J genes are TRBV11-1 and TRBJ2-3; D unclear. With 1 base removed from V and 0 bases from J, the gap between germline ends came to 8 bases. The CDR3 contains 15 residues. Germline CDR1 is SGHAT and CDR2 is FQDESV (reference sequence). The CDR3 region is CASSLGRISTDTQYF. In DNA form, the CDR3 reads TGTGCCAGCAGCTTAGGGCGGATCAGCACAGATACGCAGTATTTT.

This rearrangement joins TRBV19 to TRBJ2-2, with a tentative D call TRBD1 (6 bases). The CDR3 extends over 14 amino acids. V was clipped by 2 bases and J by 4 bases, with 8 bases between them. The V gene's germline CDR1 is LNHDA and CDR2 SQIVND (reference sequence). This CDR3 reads CASSIQGSTGELFF. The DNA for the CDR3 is TGTGCCAGTAGTATACAGGGGAGCACCGGGGAGCTGTTTTTT.

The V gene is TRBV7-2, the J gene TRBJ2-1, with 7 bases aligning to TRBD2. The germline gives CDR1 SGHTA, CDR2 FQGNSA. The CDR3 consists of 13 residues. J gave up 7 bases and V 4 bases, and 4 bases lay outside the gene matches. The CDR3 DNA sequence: TGTGCCAGCAGCTCCCTTAGCGGGAATGAGCAGTTCTTC. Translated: CASSSLSGNEQFF.

CDR3 in DNA: TGTGCCACCAGCACAACCAGGGTCACCGGGGAGCTGTTTTTT. Translated, it gives CATSTTRVTGELFF. The V call is TRBV15, the J call TRBJ2-2; possible D gene TRBD1, 5 bases. This CDR3 has 14 residues. From germline, CDR1 is LNHNV and CDR2 YYDKDF (reference sequence). V lost 4 bases to trimming and J lost 4 bases, with 10 bases between them.

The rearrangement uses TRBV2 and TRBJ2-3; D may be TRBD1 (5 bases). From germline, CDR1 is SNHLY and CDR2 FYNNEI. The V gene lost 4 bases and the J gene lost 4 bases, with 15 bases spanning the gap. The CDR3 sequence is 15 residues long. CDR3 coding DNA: TGTGCCAGCAGTGTTTCGGGCAGGGTGGCAGATACGCAGTATTTT. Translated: CASSVSGRVADTQYF.

In DNA, the CDR3 is TGTGCCAGCAGCTTTACTAGCGAATCCTACAATGAGCAGTTCTTC. This sequence encodes CASSFTSESYNEQFF. This sequence joins TRBV7-3 and TRBJ2-1; TRBD2 aligns across 7 bases. V lost 3 bases to trimming and J lost 1 base; unmatched junction nucleotides: 3. The CDR3 has 15 residues. Germline loops: CDR1 SGHTA, CDR2 FQGTGA.

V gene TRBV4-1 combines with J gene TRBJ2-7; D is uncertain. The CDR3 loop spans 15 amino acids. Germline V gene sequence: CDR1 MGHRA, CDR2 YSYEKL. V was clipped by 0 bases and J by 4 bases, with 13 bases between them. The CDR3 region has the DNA TGCGCCAGCAGCCAAGACGCTAGTGAGCCATACGAGCAGTACTTC. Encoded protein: CASSQDASEPYEQYF.

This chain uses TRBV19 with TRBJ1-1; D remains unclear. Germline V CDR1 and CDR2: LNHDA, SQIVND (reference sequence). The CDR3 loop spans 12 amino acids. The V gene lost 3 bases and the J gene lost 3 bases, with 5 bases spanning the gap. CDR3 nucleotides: TGTGCCAGTAGTATTCAGGACACTGAAGCTTTCTTT. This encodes CASSIQDTEAFF.

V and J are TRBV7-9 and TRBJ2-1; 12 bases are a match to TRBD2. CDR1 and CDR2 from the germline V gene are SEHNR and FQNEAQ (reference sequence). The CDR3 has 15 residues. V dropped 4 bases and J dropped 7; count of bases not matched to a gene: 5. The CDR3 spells CASSSSGRAGNEQFF. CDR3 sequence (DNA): TGTGCCAGCAGCTCTAGCGGGAGGGCGGGAAATGAGCAGTTCTTC.

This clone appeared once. CDR3 DNA sequence: TGTGCCTTTGGGGGGGCAGCCTCTGGAAACACCATATATTTT. It is translated as CAFGGAASGNTIYF. The J gene is TRBJ1-3, the V gene TRBV30, with TRBD1 as a possible D gene (6 bases). CDR3 length: 14 residues. Per germline, CDR1 GTSNPN and CDR2 SVGIG (reference sequence). V lost 7 bases, J lost 0 bases, and 13 bases lay in between. The whole variable domain, filled in from reference TRBV30 and TRBJ1-3, reads SQTIHQWPATLVQPVGSPLSLECTVEGTSNPNLYWYRQAAGRGLQLLFYSVGIGQISSEVPQNLSASRPQDRQFILSSKKLLLSDSGFYLCAFGGAASGNTIYFGEGSWLTVV.

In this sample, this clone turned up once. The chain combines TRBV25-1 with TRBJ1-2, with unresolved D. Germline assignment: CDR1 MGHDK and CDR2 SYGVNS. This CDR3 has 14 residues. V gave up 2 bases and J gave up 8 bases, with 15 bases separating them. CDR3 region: CASSETDTGGGYTF. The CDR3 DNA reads TGTGCCAGCAGTGAAACCGACACCGGAGGGGGCTACACCTTC.

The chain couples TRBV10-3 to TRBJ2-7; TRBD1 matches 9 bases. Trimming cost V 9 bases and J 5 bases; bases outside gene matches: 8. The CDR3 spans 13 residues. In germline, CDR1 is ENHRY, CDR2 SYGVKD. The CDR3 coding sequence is TGTGCCATTGCGGGACAGGGTCTTAACGAGCAGTACTTC. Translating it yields CAIAGQGLNEQYF.

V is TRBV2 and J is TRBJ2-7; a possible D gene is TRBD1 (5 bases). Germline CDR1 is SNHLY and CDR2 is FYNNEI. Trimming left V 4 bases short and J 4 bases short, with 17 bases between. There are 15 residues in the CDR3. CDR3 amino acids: CASSGVGQGAYEQYF. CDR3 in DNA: TGTGCCAGCAGTGGAGTTGGGCAGGGTGCGTACGAGCAGTACTTC.

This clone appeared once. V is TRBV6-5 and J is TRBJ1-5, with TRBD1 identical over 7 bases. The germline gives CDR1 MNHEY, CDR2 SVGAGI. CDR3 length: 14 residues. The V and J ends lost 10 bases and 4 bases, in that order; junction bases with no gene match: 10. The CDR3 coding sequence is TGTGCCACCTCCAGGGACAGACCTAATCAGCCCCAGCATTTT. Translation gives CATSRDRPNQPQHF.

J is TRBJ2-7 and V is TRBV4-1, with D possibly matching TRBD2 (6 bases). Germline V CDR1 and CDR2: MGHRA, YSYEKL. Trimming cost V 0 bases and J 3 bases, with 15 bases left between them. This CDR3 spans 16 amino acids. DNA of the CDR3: TGCGCCAGCAGCCAAGAGGGGCGTCTAGCGCTCTACGAGCAGTACTTC. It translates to CASSQEGRLALYEQYF.

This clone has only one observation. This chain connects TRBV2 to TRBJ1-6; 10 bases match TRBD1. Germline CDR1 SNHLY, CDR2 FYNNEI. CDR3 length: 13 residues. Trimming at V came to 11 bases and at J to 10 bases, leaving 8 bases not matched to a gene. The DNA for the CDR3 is TGTGCCGGTCAGATGACAGGGGGCTCACCCCTCCACTTT. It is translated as CAGQMTGGSPLHF.

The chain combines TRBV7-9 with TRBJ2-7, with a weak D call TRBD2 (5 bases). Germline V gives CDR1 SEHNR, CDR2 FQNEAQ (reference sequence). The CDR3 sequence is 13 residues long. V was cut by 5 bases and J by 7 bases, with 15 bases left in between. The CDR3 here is CASSPTSSGEQYF. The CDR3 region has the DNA TGTGCCAGCAGCCCGACATCGTCGGGGGAGCAGTACTTC.